This TCR beta chain came from a study of cytomegalovirus exposure and HLA in healthy donors. The primer mix had 60 Vbeta and 13 Jbeta primers. Produced via immunoSEQ multiplex PCR; TCRdb's table is partial and in-frame only. Seen here are roughly 100,000 clones, 75% observed once, and the top ten hold under 11%. The CDR3 loop spans 14 amino acids. V lost 8 bases and J 9 bases, leaving 20 bases between the germline ends. The germline gives CDR1 PRHDT, CDR2 FYEKMQ (reference sequence). The sequence was collected from a man in his fifties in good health and CMV-seronegative. The chain has TRBV13 and TRBJ2-1; tentative D call: TRBD2 (6 bases). The sample taken for sequencing was PBMCs. CDR3 residues: CASAAGTEGIEQFF. In nucleotides, the CDR3 is TGTGCCAGCGCCGCAGGGACTGAGGGAATTGAGCAGTTCTTC.